A single sample is the source of the 3 T cell receptor beta chains below, sequenced in a study of human T cells and chemical hapten exposure. Time point defined: patch test 1, 2 weeks after DPC sensitization. Indicated treatment: therapeutic diphenylcyclopropenone sensitization with weekly scalp DPC. TCRdb passed the RACE reads through MiXCR, listing each CDR3 protein once. The sample has 300,000 to 450,000 distinct CDR3 sequences, roughly 5% seen once. The sample consisted of whole blood, taken in connection with sensitization to the hapten diphenylcyclopropenone (DPC). The receptors here all came from a woman between 50 and 59 years old with alopecia areata. Some clones in this sample may be carry-over from other donors' samples.

V usage is TRBV5-4 and J usage is TRBJ1-4, with D possibly being TRBD1 (5 bases). Trimming shortened V by 4 bases and J by 0 bases, and 10 bases separated the two germline ends. CDR3 size: 15 residues. Per the germline V gene, CDR1 is SGHNT and CDR2 is YYREEE (reference sequence). The CDR3 spells CASSLMTATNEKLFF. Here the CDR3 DNA reads TGTGCCAGCAGCCTCATGACAGCAACTAATGAAAAACTGTTTTTT.

This clonotype was seen many times. This sequence joins TRBV28 and TRBJ2-4; D gene ambiguous. The CDR3 spans 11 residues. Per germline, CDR1 MDHEN and CDR2 SYDVKM. V dropped 4 bases and J dropped 8 bases, with 6 bases sitting between them. The chain's CDR3 is CASSSPHIQYF. DNA for the CDR3: TGTGCCAGCAGTTCCCCCCACATTCAGTACTTC.

This clonotype occurred many times. The chain uses TRBV12-3 or TRBV12-4 and TRBJ1-4; D is undetermined. The CDR3 extends over 14 amino acids. The V and J ends lost 6 bases and 7 bases respectively, with 15 bases between them. In DNA form, the CDR3 reads TGTGCCAGCAGCCCTGCGATGCTTCGTGAAAAACTGTTTTTT. This translates into CASSPAMLREKLFF.